This is a list of T cell receptor beta chains from one sample in a study of blood T cell repertoires in COVID-19. Here immunoSEQ multiplex PCR was the method, and the copy in TCRdb shows in-frame clones only, minus some. The repertoire holds fewer than 300,000 clones, with 83% as singletons. The sample taken for sequencing was peripheral blood. All receptors derive from a woman aged 65 to 85 with active or convalescent COVID-19. Each CDR3 is given with its conserved first and last residue. The D gene is left open where the match is weak. The listing skips clone size in some rows; elsewhere it reads once, few, many or a size class.

v_call	j_call	clone_size	d_call	cdr3_nt	cdr3_aa
TRBV11-1	TRBJ2-7	-	TRBD2	TGTGCCAGCTTGCGACTAGCGGGGTCTTACGAGCAGTACTTC	CASLRLAGSYEQYF
TRBV9	TRBJ2-1	-	-	TGTGCCAGCAGCGTAGGAGGTCTCATAGAGGTGCATGAGCAGTTCTTC	CASSVGGLIEVHEQFF
TRBV6-1	TRBJ2-5	-	TRBD2	TGTGCCAGCAGTGAATTCTCGGGAGGTAAAGAGACCCAGTACTTC	CASSEFSGGKETQYF
TRBV7-2	TRBJ1-2	-	TRBD1	TGTGCCAGCAGCCTCGGACAGGGGGACTATGGCTACACCTTC	CASSLGQGDYGYTF
TRBV28	TRBJ2-1	-	TRBD2	TGTGCCAGCAGTTTTAACCGCGGGAGTGCCGGTGGGCAGTTCTTC	CASSFNRGSAGGQFF
TRBV5-4	TRBJ1-1	-	-	TGTGCCAGCACCCTACAGGAGAACACTGAAGCTTTCTTT	CASTLQENTEAFF
TRBV28	TRBJ1-1	-	-	TGTGCCTCACGGGTGAACACTGAAGCTTTCTTT	CASRVNTEAFF
TRBV5-1	TRBJ2-4	-	TRBD2	TGCGCCAGCAGCTTGCGGGGAGGGGCCGAAGTAGACATTCAGTACTTC	CASSLRGGAEVDIQYF
TRBV5-1	TRBJ2-2	few	TRBD2	TGCGCCAGCAGCTTTCTAGCGGGAGCGAACACCGGGGAGCTGTTTTTT	CASSFLAGANTGELFF
TRBV15	TRBJ2-3	-	TRBD2	TGTGCCACCAGCAGAGGGACTAGCGGGAGCGCAGATACGCAGTATTTT	CATSRGTSGSADTQYF
TRBV28	TRBJ1-2	few	-	TGTGCCAGCAGAACAGGGCAAACTCTCGGTGGCTACACCTTC	CASRTGQTLGGYTF
TRBV11-2	TRBJ2-7	-	-	TGTGCCAGCAGCGTTACCGGGACATCGGCCTACGAGCAGTACTTC	CASSVTGTSAYEQYF
TRBV10-1	TRBJ1-3	-	TRBD1	TGCGCCAGCAGTGAGAAGGGACAGGGGAGAGGAAACACCATATATTTT	CASSEKGQGRGNTIYF
TRBV9	TRBJ2-5	-	-	TGTGCCAGCAGCGTAGTCGGTAGCGGCCAAGAGACCCAGTACTTC	CASSVVGSGQETQYF
TRBV18	TRBJ2-3	-	TRBD2	TGTGCCAGCTCACCCCAACTAGCGGCTAGCACAGATACGCAGTATTTT	CASSPQLAASTDTQYF
TRBV9	TRBJ2-1	once	TRBD2	TGTGCCAGCAGCGTAGGGACTAGCGGGAATGAGCAGTTCTTC	CASSVGTSGNEQFF
TRBV27	TRBJ2-1	-	TRBD2	TGTGCCAGCAGTCATGGACTAGCGGGAGGAAATGAGCAGTTCTTC	CASSHGLAGGNEQFF
TRBV5-1	TRBJ2-2	-	-	TGCGCCAGCAGACCAGGGGCCGGGGAGCTGTTTTTT	CASRPGAGELFF
TRBV28	TRBJ1-3	-	-	TGTGCCAGCAGCCTGGGCACCTTCGGTTTCTCTGGAAACACCATATATTTT	CASSLGTFGFSGNTIYF
TRBV7-8	TRBJ2-5	-	-	TGTGCCAGCAGCGGCGGGACAGTCCAAGAGACCCAGTACTTC	CASSGGTVQETQYF
TRBV28	TRBJ2-7	-	-	TGTGCCAGCAGTTTGTATCATAGCACAGGCTACGAGCAGTACTTC	CASSLYHSTGYEQYF
TRBV10-3	TRBJ1-4	-	TRBD1	TGTGCCATCAGTCCCTGGGACAGGGGTGAAAAACTGTTTTTT	CAISPWDRGEKLFF
TRBV28	TRBJ1-6	-	TRBD1	TGTGCCAGCAGTTTAGACAGGGAGGATTCACCCCTCCACTTT	CASSLDREDSPLHF
TRBV29-1	TRBJ1-5	-	-	TGCAGCGCCCGGATAGCAAGCAATCAGCCCCAGCATTTT	CSARIASNQPQHF
TRBV7-3	TRBJ2-3	few	TRBD2	TGTGCCAGCAGACCCGGGGGGGCTAGCACAGATACGCAGTATTTT	CASRPGGASTDTQYF
TRBV18	TRBJ2-1	-	-	TGTGCCAGCTCACCACGGGCTCCACCATTGAATGAGCAGTTCTTC	CASSPRAPPLNEQFF
TRBV7-3	TRBJ1-1	few	-	TGTGCCAGCAGCTTAACGAGGAACACTGAAGCTTTCTTT	CASSLTRNTEAFF
TRBV28	TRBJ2-3	-	-	TGTGCCATCGGAGAGCGCTCAAGGGATACGCAGTATTTT	CAIGERSRDTQYF
TRBV6-5	TRBJ1-4	-	-	TGTGCCAGCTGGAGGACGGTCACAACTAATGAAAAACTGTTTTTT	CASWRTVTTNEKLFF
TRBV27	TRBJ2-7	-	-	TGTGCCAGCAGTCAGGGAAGGACGGCTGATCCCTACGAGCAGTACTTC	CASSQGRTADPYEQYF
TRBV13	TRBJ1-6	-	-	TGTGCCAGCAGCTTAGGAAAGGGGCGTTCACCCCTCCACTTT	CASSLGKGRSPLHF
TRBV7-2	TRBJ2-2	-	TRBD2	TGTGCCAGCAGCTACCGGACTAGTAACACCGGGGAGCTGTTTTTT	CASSYRTSNTGELFF
TRBV4-2	TRBJ2-7	-	TRBD2	TGTGCCAGCAGCGAAACAACCGGGACTACATACGAGCAGTACTTC	CASSETTGTTYEQYF
TRBV10-2	TRBJ2-1	-	TRBD2	TGCGCCAGCAGTGATAGTTTAGCGGGTAATGAGCAGTTCTTC	CASSDSLAGNEQFF
TRBV27	TRBJ1-1	-	TRBD1	TGTGCCACTAAAGGGTACCGGGACAGGGGGATGAACACTGAAGCTTTCTTT	CATKGYRDRGMNTEAFF
TRBV7-2	TRBJ1-2	few	TRBD1	TGTGCCAGCAGCCCAGGGGGCCCGACAGTCAACTATGGCTACACCTTC	CASSPGGPTVNYGYTF
TRBV6-2/TRBV6-3	TRBJ1-6	-	-	TGTGCCAGCAGTTACTCGCGGGGACATAATTCACCCCTCCACTTT	CASSYSRGHNSPLHF
TRBV7-2	TRBJ1-5	few	TRBD1	TGTGCCTCCGGGACAGCTGATCAGCCCCAGCATTTT	CASGTADQPQHF
TRBV19	TRBJ1-1	-	-	TGTGCAACAAGTCAGGCGGGCACTGAAGCTTTCTTT	CATSQAGTEAFF
TRBV6-5	TRBJ1-6	-	-	TGTGCCAGCAGTTACCAGGGTGGGTCACCCCTCCACTTT	CASSYQGGSPLHF
TRBV6-2/TRBV6-3	TRBJ2-7	once	-	TGTGCCAGCAGTTACGAGTTCTACGAGCAGTACTTC	CASSYEFYEQYF
TRBV6-5	TRBJ1-2	few	TRBD1	TGTGCCAGCACTATTCGACAGGGCGGGGGCTACACCTTC	CASTIRQGGGYTF
TRBV3-1/TRBV3-2	TRBJ2-3	once	TRBD2	TGTGCCAGCAGCCATCAGTGGGGAAGCGGGAGTACAGATACGCAGTATTTT	CASSHQWGSGSTDTQYF
TRBV6-5	TRBJ2-5	-	-	TGTGCCAGCAGTCATCAAGGAGGAGCTGAGACCCAGTACTTC	CASSHQGGAETQYF
TRBV7-9	TRBJ2-3	once	TRBD2	TGTGCCAGTAGTCTTATTGCGGGAGCGGCAGATACGCAGTATTTT	CASSLIAGAADTQYF
TRBV10-2	TRBJ2-7	-	TRBD2	TGCGCCAGCAGGAGGGGACGGACTAGCGGCTCCTACGAGCAGTACTTC	CASRRGRTSGSYEQYF
TRBV18	TRBJ1-2	-	-	TGTGCCAGCTCACCACCGAATGAGGTGGGCTATGGCTACACCTTC	CASSPPNEVGYGYTF
TRBV11-2	TRBJ1-4	-	-	TGTGCCAGCAGCTCAGAAGGTAGCCGTTATAATGAAAAACTGTTTTTT	CASSSEGSRYNEKLFF
TRBV28	TRBJ1-2	once	-	TGTGCCAGCAGTTTAGGGGCGGAGCCAGGCTACACCTTC	CASSLGAEPGYTF
TRBV5-1	TRBJ2-3	-	-	TGCGCCAGCAGCTTAGCCGCTAATACAGGAGTTGATACGCAGTATTTT	CASSLAANTGVDTQYF
TRBV5-4	TRBJ1-4	-	-	TGTGCCAGCAGCTTAAGCCCCTCAGGTGAAAAACTGTTTTTT	CASSLSPSGEKLFF
TRBV7-2	TRBJ2-7	-	TRBD1	TGTGCCAGCAGCCCCACAGGGGCCTACGAGCAGTACTTC	CASSPTGAYEQYF
TRBV6-6	TRBJ2-7	-	-	TGTGCCTCGTCTGGCCAGGAGGGGTCACTTAACGAGCAGTACTTC	CASSGQEGSLNEQYF
TRBV5-4	TRBJ2-5	-	TRBD1	TGTGCCAGCAGCCAAGGGACAGGGGGAAAAGAGACCCAGTACTTC	CASSQGTGGKETQYF
TRBV10-3	TRBJ1-6	-	-	TGTGCCATCAGTGAGTTAGGGGGATGGGATTCACCCCTCCACTTT	CAISELGGWDSPLHF